These T cell receptor beta chains were read from a single sample in a study of CXCR4 blockade with PD-1 therapy in pancreatic cancer. Clones were sequenced by immunoSEQ multiplex PCR, and TCRdb holds only the in-frame ones, with some missing. The data contain about 460 clones, 73% of them singletons. This specimen was tumor tissue, taken before culture. These receptors all stem from a human donor with pancreatic ductal adenocarcinoma. The CDR3 runs from the conserved cysteine through the conserved F or W. Each record gives: CDR3 length, D gene, V gene, J gene, clone size, CDR3 DNA, CDR3 protein. The D gene is left open where the match is weak. Clone sizes are given selectively: once, few, many, or a class where the clone is expanded.

13	TRBD2	TRBV18	TRBJ2-4	NA	TGTGCCAGCTCACCAGCGGGGGTCGACATTCAGTACTTC	CASSPAGVDIQYF
14	NA	TRBV11-3	TRBJ2-7	NA	TGTGCCAGCAGCTTAGACTCGAGGTCCTACGAGCAGTACTTC	CASSLDSRSYEQYF
16	TRBD2	TRBV5-1	TRBJ2-7	NA	TGCGCCAGCAGCCCCCGCACTAGCGGGAGCTCCTACGAGCAGTACTTC	CASSPRTSGSSYEQYF
15	TRBD1	TRBV19	TRBJ1-4	once	TGTGCCAGTAGTATGGCGGCAGGGGGGGGAGAAAAACTGTTTTTT	CASSMAAGGGEKLFF
17	TRBD1	TRBV18	TRBJ1-1	NA	TGTGCCAGCTCCACCGAGACAGGGTGGAGGGCTAACACTGAAGCTTTCTTT	CASSTETGWRANTEAFF
14	NA	TRBV19	TRBJ2-7	NA	TGTGCCAGTAGGGCCGGGACAAAAGAGACTGAGCAGTACTTC	CASRAGTKETEQYF
14	NA	TRBV9	TRBJ2-4	NA	TGTGCCAGCCTCTCGACAGGCACCAAAAACATTCAGTACTTC	CASLSTGTKNIQYF
12	NA	TRBV6-8	TRBJ2-4	NA	TGTGCCAGCAGTCAGGGGGGGGCCATTCAGTACTTC	CASSQGGAIQYF
15	TRBD1	TRBV19	TRBJ1-2	NA	TGTGCCAGTAGTATATCCCGGGACAGGGTCGGGGGCTACACCTTC	CASSISRDRVGGYTF
16	TRBD1	TRBV11-3	TRBJ2-1	NA	TGTGCCAGCAGCTTATCAGACAGGGGTGGGTACAATGAGCAGTTCTTC	CASSLSDRGGYNEQFF
14	NA	TRBV4-1	TRBJ1-3	NA	TGCGCCAGCAGCCTCGCCGTTGGAGGAAACACCATATATTTT	CASSLAVGGNTIYF
15	TRBD1	TRBV12-5	TRBJ2-1	NA	TGTGCTAGTGGTTCCCGGGACAGGGGTCTCAATGAGCAGTTCTTC	CASGSRDRGLNEQFF
15	NA	TRBV19	TRBJ1-5	NA	TGTGCCAGTAGTATTAGGGATCGCAGCAATCAGCCCCAGCATTTT	CASSIRDRSNQPQHF
16	TRBD1	TRBV5-1	TRBJ1-1	few	TGCGCCAGCAGTTTGGGTACAGGGGGACCATACACTGAAGCTTTCTTT	CASSLGTGGPYTEAFF
14	TRBD1	TRBV6-8	TRBJ2-1	NA	TGTGCCAGCAGTTACGGGACAGCCAATAATGAGCAGTTCTTC	CASSYGTANNEQFF
16	NA	TRBV7-7	TRBJ2-7	NA	TGTGCCAGCAGCCAAAACGGGGGAGGCGTTATGAGCGAGCAGTACTTC	CASSQNGGGVMSEQYF
15	NA	TRBV6-8	TRBJ2-7	NA	TGTGCCAGCAGTTACTCGAGGGACATTGCCTACGAGCAGTACTTC	CASSYSRDIAYEQYF